These 22 T cell receptor beta chains originate from one sample sequenced in a study of glioma-infiltrating T cells after dendritic cell vaccination. Using immunoSEQ multiplex PCR, the repertoire was profiled, and TCRdb retains in-frame clones only, with some absent. The sample has around 62,000 clones, approximately 78% seen once. The sample consisted of blood, taken before dendritic cell vaccination. The receptors stem from a human donor with glioblastoma.

The chain combines TRBV6-5 with TRBJ2-6; tentatively, D is TRBD2 (5 bases). CDR3 length equals 15 residues. Trimming left V 3 bases short and J 1 base short, with 7 bases between. Germline V CDR1 and CDR2: MNHEY, SVGAGI. The DNA for the CDR3 is TGTGCCAGCAGTTATTCGGGGTCTGGGGCCAACGTCCTGACTTTC. Translating gives CASSYSGSGANVLTF.

This chain links TRBV6-1 with TRBJ1-2; D call uncertain. CDR1 and CDR2 from the germline V gene are MNHNS and SASEGT. Trimming pared 6 bases from V and 8 bases from J, leaving 16 bases between. This CDR3 comprises 13 residues. The CDR3 loop reads CASRRLDLRGYTF. CDR3 sequence (DNA): TGTGCCAGCAGGAGACTTGACCTGCGGGGCTACACCTTC.

The chain joins TRBV5-1 to TRBJ1-1; D call uncertain. Looked up from germline, CDR1 is SGHRS and CDR2 is YFSETQ. CDR3 length equals 14 residues. Trimming took 2 bases from V and 1 from J, leaving 9 bases between them. The CDR3 here is CASSLEQPNTEAFF. Written as DNA, the CDR3 is TGCGCCAGCAGCTTAGAACAGCCGAACACTGAAGCTTTCTTT.

This clone was counted only a few times. CDR3: CASSYDRDYGYTF. CDR3 nucleotide sequence: TGTGCCAGTAGTTACGACAGGGACTATGGCTACACCTTC. The rearrangement joins TRBV19 to TRBJ1-2; TRBD1 matches at 7 bases. J was trimmed by 3 bases and V by 5 bases; bases with no gene match: 3. Germline lookup yields CDR1 LNHDA and CDR2 SQIVND (reference sequence). The CDR3 extends over 13 amino acids.

CDR3 region: CASSRLGLPTDTQYF. CDR3 nucleotide sequence: TGTGCCAGCAGCCGGCTCGGGTTACCAACAGATACGCAGTATTTT. The chain recombines TRBV2 with TRBJ2-3; D not certain. CDR3 length: 15 amino acids. The V gene's germline CDR1 is SNHLY and CDR2 FYNNEI. Trimming pared 6 bases from V and 3 bases from J, leaving 16 bases between.

In its sample, this clone was seen once. The V gene is TRBV27, the J gene TRBJ1-5; 7 nucleotides line up with TRBD1. Trimming at V came to 6 bases and at J to 3 bases, leaving 8 bases not matched to a gene. CDR3 length equals 15 residues. Germline assignment: CDR1 MNHEY and CDR2 SMNVEV (reference sequence). The CDR3 DNA reads as TGTGCCAGCAGGCCTACAGGGGAGGTCAATCAGCCCCAGCATTTT. It translates to CASRPTGEVNQPQHF.

On this clone: The sample holds other DNA sequences that translate to the same CDR3. In nucleotides, the CDR3 is TGTGCCAGCAGCTTACAGGGGAGAGATTCACCCCTCCACTTT. The encoded protein is CASSLQGRDSPLHF. The rearrangement uses TRBV7-9 and TRBJ1-6, with D possibly being TRBD1 (6 bases). V gave up 2 bases and J gave up 8 bases, with 10 bases separating them. The CDR3 consists of 14 residues. Germline V gene lookup returns CDR1 SEHNR and CDR2 FQNEAQ (reference sequence).

Details on this clone: Compared with germline, one end of the junction differs, possibly owing to a read error. The chain has TRBV7-7 and TRBJ2-3; D not certain. The germline gives CDR1 SSHAT, CDR2 FNYEAQ (reference sequence). The CDR3 is made up of 14 amino acids. The DNA of the CDR3 is TGTGCTAGCAGCTTAGACTTTCGCACAGATACGCAGTATTTT. This encodes CASSLDFRTDTQYF. Full variable domain (missing parts from reference TRBV7-7 and TRBJ2-3): GAGVSQSPRYKVTKRGQDVTLRCDPISSHATLYWYQQALGQGPEFLTYFNYEAQPDKSGLPSDRFSAERPEGSISTLTIQRTEQRDSAMYRCASSLDFRTDTQYFGPGTRLTVL.

This clone has just one count. CDR3: CASNLGHLGAEAFF. As DNA, the CDR3 is TGCGCCAGCAACCTCGGACACCTAGGAGCTGAAGCTTTCTTT. This chain connects TRBV5-1 to TRBJ1-1, with a possible D match to TRBD1 (5 bases). The V end lost 6 bases, the J end lost 6 bases, and 18 bases lay between the germline ends. From germline, CDR1 is SGHRS and CDR2 YFSETQ. This CDR3 comprises 14 residues. The full variable domain, its missing parts supplied by reference TRBV5-1 and TRBJ1-1, is KAGVTQTPRYLIKTRGQQVTLSCSPISGHRSVSWYQQTPGQGLQFLFEYFSETQRNKGNFPGRFSGRQFSNSRSEMNVSTLELGDSALYLCASNLGHLGAEAFFGQGTRLTVV.

The chain recombines TRBV9 with TRBJ2-5, with 7 bases identical to TRBD2. The CDR3 runs to 14 residues. V shed 3 bases, J shed 2 bases, and the junction held 4 bases outside the gene matches. The V gene's germline CDR1 is SGDLS and CDR2 YYNGEE. The CDR3 loop reads CASSARLAQETQYF. CDR3 coding DNA: TGTGCCAGCAGCGCTAGACTAGCTCAAGAGACCCAGTACTTC. Using reference TRBV9 and TRBJ2-5 for the parts outside the CDR3, the full variable domain is DSGVTQTPKHLITATGQRVTLRCSPRSGDLSVYWYQQSLDQGLQFLIQYYNGEERAKGNILERFSAQQFPDLHSELNLSSLELGDSALYFCASSARLAQETQYFGPGTRLLVL.

The chain links TRBV7-9 to TRBJ2-6; weak D call: TRBD1 (6 bases). V lost 5 bases and J lost 2, with 19 bases in between. The CDR3 is 18 amino acids. The germline CDR1 and CDR2 sequences are SEHNR and FQNEAQ (reference sequence). Here the CDR3 DNA reads TGTGCCAGCAGCCCCCGCGTTATTACAGGGACTGGGGCCAACGTCCTGACTTTC. Encoded protein: CASSPRVITGTGANVLTF.

The chain combines TRBV6-6 with TRBJ1-1, with TRBD1 matching 8 bases. The CDR3 loop spans 13 amino acids. Trimming cost V 11 bases and J 5 bases; bases outside gene matches: 10. CDR1 is MNHNY and CDR2 is SVGAGI in the germline V gene (reference sequence). The DNA of the CDR3 is TGTGCCGGGATACCACAGGGGGGGACTGAAGCTTTCTTT. Translating it yields CAGIPQGGTEAFF.

This chain uses TRBV11-3 with TRBJ2-1; D uncertain. V was pared by 0 bases and J by 2 bases, with 5 bases between. This CDR3 contains 14 residues. The V gene's germline CDR1 is SGHNT and CDR2 YENEEA. The CDR3 sequence is CASSLDQAYNEQFF. As DNA, the CDR3 is TGTGCCAGCAGCTTAGATCAGGCCTACAATGAGCAGTTCTTC.

V gene TRBV5-6 combines with J gene TRBJ1-4; 7 bases fit TRBD1. Germline CDR1 SGHDT, CDR2 YYEEEE. There are 15 residues in the CDR3. The trim removed 2 bases at V and 2 bases at J, leaving 3 bases unmatched. CDR3 DNA sequence: TGTGCCAGCAGCTTTACAGGGGAGACTAATGAAAAACTGTTTTTT. Its protein is CASSFTGETNEKLFF.

This rearrangement joins TRBV7-9 to TRBJ2-2; 9 bases match TRBD2. From germline, CDR1 is SEHNR and CDR2 FQNEAQ (reference sequence). The junction had 6 bases not matched to a gene; V was cut back by 5 bases and J by 5 bases. The CDR3 consists of 15 residues. The CDR3 DNA is TGTGCCAGCAGCCTTGGGACTAGCTGGACCGGGGAGCTGTTTTTT. Its translation is CASSLGTSWTGELFF.

The gene calls are TRBV5-1 and TRBJ1-3; perhaps TRBD1 as D (6 bases). The V and J ends lost 3 bases and 0 bases respectively, with 10 bases between them. The CDR3 runs 15 residues. The germline gives CDR1 SGHRS, CDR2 YFSETQ. CDR3 region: CASSSGASSGNTIYF. CDR3 in DNA: TGCGCCAGCAGCTCAGGGGCCTCCTCTGGAAACACCATATATTTT.

The CDR3 sequence: CASSLRGRVSTDTQYF. The CDR3 nucleotides read TGTGCCAGCAGCTTGAGAGGGCGGGTGAGCACAGATACGCAGTATTTT. The V gene is TRBV5-6, the J gene TRBJ2-3; D may be TRBD2 (5 bases). The CDR3 totals 16 residues. Germline loops: CDR1 SGHDT, CDR2 YYEEEE. The V gene lost 1 base and the J gene lost 0 bases, with 12 bases spanning the gap.

The chain carries TRBV11-2 and TRBJ2-5, with D perhaps TRBD2 (6 bases). Germline CDR1 and CDR2: SGHAT and FQNNGV. Between the trimmed V and J ends, which lost 2 bases and 11 bases, there was a span of 15 bases. The CDR3 is 13 amino acids. The CDR3 region has the DNA TGTGCCAGCAGCTTAAATAGGCCGGGGGAGCAGTACTTC. Translation: CASSLNRPGEQYF.

V and J are TRBV11-1 and TRBJ2-5; 9 bases map to TRBD1. Germline values: CDR1 SGHAT, CDR2 FQDESV (reference sequence). The CDR3 extends over 15 amino acids. The V gene end was trimmed by 6 bases and the J gene end by 5 bases; junction bases not matched to a gene: 10. In DNA form, the CDR3 reads TGTGCCAGCAGAGTCGGAACAGGGGGCTGGGAGACCCAGTACTTC. Its protein product is CASRVGTGGWETQYF.

Only one count was recorded for this clone. The V and J genes are TRBV18 and TRBJ2-3; possible D gene TRBD1, 6 bases. V was trimmed by 3 bases and J by 6 bases, leaving 16 bases between them. The CDR3 length is 15 residues. Germline V lookup: CDR1 KGHSH, CDR2 LQKENI. For the CDR3, the DNA is TGTGCCAGCTCACCGCCAGGGGCGCCGGAGGATACGCAGTATTTT. Its protein product is CASSPPGAPEDTQYF. The variable domain in full, with the rest retrieved from reference TRBV18 and TRBJ2-3, is NAGVMQNPRHLVRRRGQEARLRCSPMKGHSHVYWYRQLPEEGLKFMVYLQKENIIDESGMPKERFSAEFPKEGPSILRIQQVVRGDSAAYFCASSPPGAPEDTQYFGPGTRLTVL.

This rearrangement joins TRBV6-5 to TRBJ1-2; D not certain. The CDR3 is 13 residues long. Trimming left V 0 bases short and J 5 bases short, with 7 bases between. Looked up from germline, CDR1 is MNHEY and CDR2 is SVGAGI. The CDR3 sequence: CASSYSQFYGYTF. The CDR3 DNA sequence: TGTGCCAGCAGTTACTCCCAATTTTATGGCTACACCTTC.

The J gene is TRBJ1-2, the V gene TRBV6-1, with D perhaps TRBD1 (5 bases). Germline CDR1 and CDR2: MNHNS and SASEGT. V was clipped by 7 bases and J by 5 bases, with 14 bases between them. The CDR3 covers 13 residues. CDR3 protein: CASTPVGDYGYTF. The CDR3 coding sequence is TGTGCCAGCACCCCAGTAGGGGATTATGGCTACACCTTC.